The sequence of this TCR beta chain was determined in a study of cytomegalovirus exposure and HLA in healthy donors. Notes on this clone: Its antigen is not identified.

Study-level findings and limits: Cytomegalovirus-associated TCR beta chains were listed, numbering some 150. First-cohort TCR clusters were later found to tend to co-occur in the approximately 120 validation repertoires. Specificity for CMV antigens was confirmed in vitro for three of the CMV-associated chains. Accounts indicate the classifier identified cytomegalovirus status with strong specificity and sensitivity.

Repertoires were generated with immunoSEQ multiplex PCR, while TCRdb's copy carries only in-frame clones and drops some. The table includes 200,000 or so clones, around four fifths detected once. CDR3 length: 13 amino acids. The germline V gene has CDR1 GTSNPN and CDR2 SVGIG (reference sequence). Trimming took 5 bases from V and 0 from J, leaving 11 bases between them. The sequenced sample consisted of PBMCs. The source is a man between 18 and 29 years old in good health and CMV-seropositive. V is TRBV30 and J is TRBJ2-7, with D perhaps TRBD2 (5 bases). The CDR3 region has the DNA TGTGCCTGGTTAGAGGCGGGCTCCTACGAGCAGTACTTC. Amino acids: CAWLEAGSYEQYF.